This passage covers 3 T cell receptor beta chains from one sample sequenced in a study of blood T cell repertoires in COVID-19. Sequenced by immunoSEQ multiplex PCR; TCRdb stores in-frame clones only, minus some. The sample lists 45,000 or so clones, approximately 86% occurring once. Sequenced material: peripheral blood. The source of these receptors is a woman over 75 in a cohort sampled during active or convalescent COVID-19.

The chain joins TRBV6-5 to TRBJ1-3, with D maybe TRBD1 (6 bases). Trimming shortened V by 8 bases and J by 4 bases, and 12 bases separated the two germline ends. Germline CDR1 reads MNHEY; CDR2 reads SVGAGI. This CDR3 has 13 residues. DNA for the CDR3: TGTGCCAGCCAGGGACAAGGGGGAAACACCATATATTTT. Residues: CASQGQGGNTIYF.

This clone was seen just once. The V call is TRBV7-9, the J call TRBJ2-5; 7 bases are shared with TRBD2. This CDR3 is built from 13 residues. The germline V gene encodes CDR1 SEHNR and CDR2 FQNEAQ (reference sequence). The ends lost 1 base at V and 5 bases at J; junction bases unmatched: 1. The CDR3, as DNA: TGTGCCAGCAGCTTAGGTAGCGGGGAGACCCAGTACTTC. Translation gives CASSLGSGETQYF. Supplemented by reference TRBV7-9 and TRBJ2-5, the full variable domain reads DTGVSQNPRHKITKRGQNVTFRCDPISEHNRLYWYRQTLGQGPEFLTYFQNEAQLEKSRLLSDRFSAERPKGSFSTLEIQRTEQGDSAMYLCASSLGSGETQYFGPGTRLLVL.

The V call is TRBV12-3 or TRBV12-4, the J call TRBJ1-2; no clear D. Trimming took off 3 bases at V and 3 bases at J, with 8 bases between the two ends. This CDR3 has 13 amino acids. The CDR3 region is CASSFGRDYGYTF. The CDR3 coding sequence is TGTGCCAGCAGTTTTGGTCGGGACTATGGCTACACCTTC.